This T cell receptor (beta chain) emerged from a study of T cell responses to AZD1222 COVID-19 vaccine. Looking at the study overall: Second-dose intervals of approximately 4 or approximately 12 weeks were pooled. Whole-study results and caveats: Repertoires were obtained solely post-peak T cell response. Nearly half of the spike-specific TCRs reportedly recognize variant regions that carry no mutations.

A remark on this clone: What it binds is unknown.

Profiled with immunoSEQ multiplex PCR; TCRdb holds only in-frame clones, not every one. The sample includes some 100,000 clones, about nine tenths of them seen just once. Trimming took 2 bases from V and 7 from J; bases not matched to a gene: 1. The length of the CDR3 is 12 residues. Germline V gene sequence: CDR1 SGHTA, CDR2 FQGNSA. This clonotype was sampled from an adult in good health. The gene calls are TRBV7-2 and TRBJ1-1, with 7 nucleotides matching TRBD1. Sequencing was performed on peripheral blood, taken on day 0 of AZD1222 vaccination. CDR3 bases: TGTGCCAGCAGCTTACAGGGGGTTGAAGCTTTCTTT. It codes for CASSLQGVEAFF.